The sequence of this TCR beta chain was determined in a study of T cell clones after liver transplantation. Produced via immunoSEQ multiplex PCR; TCRdb's table is partial and in-frame only. The top ten clones hold 15% of a sample with fewer than 70,000 clones, 60% to 80% of them seen once. V was clipped by 3 bases and J by 7 bases; unmatched bases: 7. Germline V lookup: CDR1 SQVTM, CDR2 ANQGSEA. This CDR3 has 13 amino acids. This material consisted of CD4+ T cells from blood, taken before liver transplant. The rearrangement links TRBV29-1 to TRBJ1-2, with TRBD1 matching 8 bases. The clonotype comes from a human donor who received a liver transplant. The CDR3 DNA follows: TGCAGCGTTGAGAACAGGGGGTACGGTGGCTACACCTTC. Translated: CSVENRGYGGYTF.